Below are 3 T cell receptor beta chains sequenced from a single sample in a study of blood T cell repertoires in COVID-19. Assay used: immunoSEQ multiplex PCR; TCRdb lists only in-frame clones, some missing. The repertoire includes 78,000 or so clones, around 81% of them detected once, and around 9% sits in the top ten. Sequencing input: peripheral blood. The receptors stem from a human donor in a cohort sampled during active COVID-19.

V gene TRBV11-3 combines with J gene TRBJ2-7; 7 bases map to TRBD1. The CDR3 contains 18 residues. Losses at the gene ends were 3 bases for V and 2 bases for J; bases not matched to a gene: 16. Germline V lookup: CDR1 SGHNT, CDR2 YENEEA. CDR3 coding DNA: TGTGCCAGCAGCTTCCGGGACAGCCTCCTCATACAAGCCTACGAGCAGTACTTC. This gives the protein CASSFRDSLLIQAYEQYF.

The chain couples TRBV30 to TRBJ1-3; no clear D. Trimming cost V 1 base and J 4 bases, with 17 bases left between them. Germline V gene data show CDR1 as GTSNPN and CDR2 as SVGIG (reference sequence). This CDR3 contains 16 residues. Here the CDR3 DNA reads TGTGCCTGGAGTGGGGCTCTAAGTTCCCGGGGAAACACCATATATTTT. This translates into CAWSGALSSRGNTIYF. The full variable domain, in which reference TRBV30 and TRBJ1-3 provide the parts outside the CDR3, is SQTIHQWPATLVQPVGSPLSLECTVEGTSNPNLYWYRQAAGRGLQLLFYSVGIGQISSEVPQNLSASRPQDRQFILSSKKLLLSDSGFYLCAWSGALSSRGNTIYFGEGSWLTVV.

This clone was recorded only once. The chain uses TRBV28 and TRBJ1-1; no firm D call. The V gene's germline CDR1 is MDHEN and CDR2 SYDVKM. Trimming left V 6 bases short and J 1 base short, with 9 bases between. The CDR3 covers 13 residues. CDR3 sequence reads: CASRRTKNTEAFF. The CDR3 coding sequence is TGTGCCAGCAGACGAACTAAGAACACTGAAGCTTTCTTT.